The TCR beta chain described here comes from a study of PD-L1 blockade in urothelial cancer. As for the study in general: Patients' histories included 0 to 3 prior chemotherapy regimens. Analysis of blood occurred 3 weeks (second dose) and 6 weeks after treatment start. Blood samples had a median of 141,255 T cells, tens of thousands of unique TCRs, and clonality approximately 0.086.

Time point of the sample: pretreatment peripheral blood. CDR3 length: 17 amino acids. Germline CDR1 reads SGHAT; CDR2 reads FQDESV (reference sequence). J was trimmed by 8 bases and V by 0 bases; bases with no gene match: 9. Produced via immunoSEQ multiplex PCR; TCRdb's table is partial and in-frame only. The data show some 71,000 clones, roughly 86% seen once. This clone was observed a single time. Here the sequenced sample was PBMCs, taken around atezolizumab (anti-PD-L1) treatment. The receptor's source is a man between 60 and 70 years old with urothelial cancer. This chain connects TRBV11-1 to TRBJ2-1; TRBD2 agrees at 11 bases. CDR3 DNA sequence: TGTGCCAGCAGCTTAGCGGCTAGCGGGGGGCCCAGAGATGAGCAGTTCTTC. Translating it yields CASSLAASGGPRDEQFF.